Below are 20 T cell receptor beta chains sequenced from a single sample in a study of PD-1 blockade in classical Hodgkin lymphoma. All the patients suffered relapse after autologous stem cell transplantation, and brentuximab vedotin exposure differed. The assay was immunoSEQ multiplex PCR, and TCRdb's table has in-frame clones only and misses some. The repertoire includes more than 10,000 clones, about 75% of them detected once, and about 25% sits in the top ten. This material consisted of peripheral blood mononuclear cells (PBMCs), taken at baseline. These receptors originate from a human donor with classical Hodgkin lymphoma.

The gene calls are TRBV7-9 and TRBJ2-7; no firm D call. The CDR3 sequence is 13 residues long. V was cut by 3 bases and J by 0 bases, with 6 bases left in between. Germline CDR1 reads SEHNR; CDR2 reads FQNEAQ (reference sequence). The CDR3 spells CASSFGISYEQYF. The DNA of the CDR3 is TGTGCCAGCAGCTTCGGTATCTCCTACGAGCAGTACTTC.

This chain links TRBV5-4 with TRBJ2-6, with D possibly TRBD1 on 6 matching bases. Per germline, CDR1 SGHNT and CDR2 YYREEE (reference sequence). This CDR3 has 16 residues. Trimming removed 2 bases at V and 2 bases at J, with 11 bases between. As DNA, the CDR3 is TGTGCCAGCAGCTTCCCATCAGGGGCTGGGGCCAACGTCCTGACTTTC. Translation: CASSFPSGAGANVLTF.

This chain joins TRBV6-5 and TRBJ1-6; D might be TRBD1 (6 bases). The CDR3 runs to 15 residues. The V and J ends lost 3 bases and 9 bases respectively, with 15 bases between them. Looked up from germline, CDR1 is MNHEY and CDR2 is SVGAGI. CDR3 nucleotides: TGTGCCAGCAGTTATGGGGGTGACAGGAGTTCACCCCTCCACTTT. Translation: CASSYGGDRSSPLHF.

This clone was seen only once. This chain connects TRBV25-1 to TRBJ2-3; 8 bases fit TRBD1. The trim removed 6 bases at V and 5 bases at J, leaving 7 bases unmatched. This CDR3 has 14 amino acids. Germline CDR1 and CDR2: MGHDK and SYGVNS. CDR3 sequence reads: CASSTQGEVDTQYF. As DNA, the CDR3 is TGTGCCAGCAGCACACAGGGGGAGGTAGATACGCAGTATTTT.

V and J are TRBV11-1 and TRBJ2-2, with 11 bases lining up with TRBD1. The germline CDR1 and CDR2 sequences are SGHAT and FQDESV (reference sequence). This CDR3 spans 16 amino acids. Unmatched junction bases numbered 3, after V lost 1 base and J lost 5 bases. In DNA, the CDR3 is TGTGCCAGCAGCTTAGTTGGGACAGGGGGGACCGGGGAGCTGTTTTTT. Translating gives CASSLVGTGGTGELFF.

The chain employs TRBV7-9 and TRBJ2-7; D is possibly TRBD1 (5 bases). The CDR3 contains 12 residues. CDR1 is SEHNR, CDR2 FQNEAQ, per germline (reference sequence). V lost 10 bases and J lost 1, with 11 bases in between. The CDR3 sequence: CAMQGCSYEQYF. For the CDR3, the DNA is TGTGCCATGCAGGGCTGTTCCTACGAGCAGTACTTC.

This clone was recorded only once. The chain combines TRBV18 with TRBJ2-7, with a tentative D call TRBD2 (5 bases). This CDR3 comprises 14 residues. V lost 2 bases and J 2 bases, leaving 10 bases between the germline ends. CDR1 and CDR2 from the germline V gene are KGHSH and LQKENI. CDR3 nucleotides: TGTGCCAGCTCACCAGGCGGGCAAGCCTACGAGCAGTACTTC. Its translation is CASSPGGQAYEQYF.

V is TRBV4-1 and J is TRBJ1-4, with 10 bases identical to TRBD1. Germline assignment: CDR1 MGHRA and CDR2 YSYEKL. The V segment lost 4 bases and the J segment 8 bases; nucleotides outside the gene matches: 10. The CDR3 loop spans 16 amino acids. The CDR3 nucleotides read TGCGCCAGCAGCCGGGACTCCGGGACAGGGGACGAAAAACTGTTTTTT. It is translated as CASSRDSGTGDEKLFF.

This sequence joins TRBV5-4 and TRBJ2-5, with TRBD2 matching over 11 bases. The V gene end was trimmed by 0 bases and the J gene end by 5 bases; junction bases not matched to a gene: 6. The CDR3 sequence is 16 residues long. Germline values: CDR1 SGHNT, CDR2 YYREEE (reference sequence). In nucleotides, the CDR3 is TGTGCCAGCAGCTTGGTGGCTAGCGGGAGGCGGGAGACCCAGTACTTC. This gives the protein CASSLVASGRRETQYF.

The chain employs TRBV7-7 and TRBJ2-3; the match to TRBD1 covers 7 bases. The CDR3 covers 14 residues. Germline V gene data show CDR1 as SSHAT and CDR2 as FNYEAQ (reference sequence). J gave up 5 bases and V 1 base, and 3 bases lay outside the gene matches. The CDR3 sequence: CASSLGQGQDTQYF. The CDR3 DNA is TGTGCCAGCAGCTTAGGACAGGGTCAAGATACGCAGTATTTT. Filled out from reference TRBV7-7 and TRBJ2-3, the complete variable domain reads GAGVSQSPRYKVTKRGQDVTLRCDPISSHATLYWYQQALGQGPEFLTYFNYEAQPDKSGLPSDRFSAERPEGSISTLTIQRTEQRDSAMYRCASSLGQGQDTQYFGPGTRLTVL.

The chain employs TRBV4-1 and TRBJ1-6; TRBD1 is a possible D gene (5 bases). Looked up from germline, CDR1 is MGHRA and CDR2 is YSYEKL. The CDR3 has 19 amino acids. Trimming pared 0 bases from V and 4 bases from J, leaving 19 bases between. As DNA, the CDR3 is TGCGCCAGCAGCCAAGATATGGGGGAGAGGGTGGGGTATAATTCACCCCTCCACTTT. Protein product: CASSQDMGERVGYNSPLHF.

The chain couples TRBV7-2 to TRBJ1-6, with a weak D call TRBD1 (5 bases). Germline CDR1 and CDR2: SGHTA and FQGNSA. This CDR3 is 15 amino acids long. Trimming stripped 5 bases from V and 10 bases from J, with 18 bases between. The DNA for the CDR3 is TGTGCCAGCAGCCTCAGGGCTCACGACCACTCACCCCTCCACTTT. Translated, it gives CASSLRAHDHSPLHF.

The chain links TRBV6-1 to TRBJ1-1; D not certain. Looked up from germline, CDR1 is MNHNS and CDR2 is SASEGT. This CDR3 has 13 amino acids. V lost 7 bases, J lost 2 bases, and 11 bases lay in between. CDR3 protein: CASNGGVNTEAFF. CDR3 DNA sequence: TGTGCCAGCAACGGTGGGGTTAACACTGAAGCTTTCTTT.

The CDR3 is CASARGPSYEQYF. In DNA form, the CDR3 reads TGTGCCAGTGCACGCGGCCCCTCCTACGAGCAGTACTTC. This rearrangement joins TRBV19 to TRBJ2-7; no definite D call. The V end lost 8 bases, the J end lost 0 bases, and 11 bases lay between the germline ends. Germline CDR1 and CDR2: LNHDA and SQIVND (reference sequence). The length of the CDR3 is 13 residues.

Note on this clone: An end of the junction differs from the germline gene, which may be a read error. V is TRBV15 and J is TRBJ2-7, with TRBD1 identical over 10 bases. The germline gives CDR1 LNHNV, CDR2 YYDKDF (reference sequence). The length of the CDR3 is 15 residues. CDR3 coding DNA: TGTGCCACCAGCGAATCCGGGACAGGGGAGTACGGGCAGTACTTC. Translating it yields CATSESGTGEYGQYF.

This chain joins TRBV7-2 and TRBJ2-1, with 8 bases aligning to TRBD1. The J segment lost 13 bases and the V segment lost 5 bases, leaving 13 bases of the junction unmatched. This CDR3 is built from 14 residues. CDR1 is SGHTA and CDR2 is FQGNSA in the germline V gene. In DNA, the CDR3 is TGTGCCAGCAGCACAGGACAGGGCGGCATTGATCAGTTCTTC. Amino acids: CASSTGQGGIDQFF.

The CDR3 here is CSVLRSYEQYF. DNA for the CDR3: TGCAGCGTTCTCCGCTCCTACGAGCAGTACTTC. The chain employs TRBV29-1 and TRBJ2-7; D not certain. The CDR3 is 11 amino acids. Looked up from germline, CDR1 is SQVTM and CDR2 is ANQGSEA. Trimming removed 5 bases from V and 0 bases from J, with 5 bases in between.

The chain couples TRBV7-2 to TRBJ2-1; 10 nucleotides match TRBD1. Trimming cost V 1 base and J 10 bases; bases outside gene matches: 10. The CDR3 extends over 16 amino acids. Germline lookup yields CDR1 SGHTA and CDR2 FQGNSA. As DNA, the CDR3 is TGTGCCAGCAGCTTAGACTGGGACAGGGGCCTTTTAGAGCAGTTCTTC. Its translation is CASSLDWDRGLLEQFF.

This rearrangement joins TRBV25-1 to TRBJ1-3; D gene unclear. The CDR3 sequence is 13 residues long. CDR1 and CDR2 (germline): MGHDK, SYGVNS. Trimming shortened V by 6 bases and J by 1 base, and 7 bases separated the two germline ends. The CDR3 protein is CASSVYSGNTIYF. CDR3 sequence (DNA): TGTGCCAGCAGCGTCTATTCTGGAAACACCATATATTTT.

This clone was seen only a few times. The V call is TRBV19, the J call TRBJ2-3; possibly TRBD2 for D (6 bases). The V end was cut by 10 bases, the J end by 9 bases, with 26 bases between. This CDR3 comprises 15 residues. Per the germline V gene, CDR1 is LNHDA and CDR2 is SQIVND (reference sequence). Here the CDR3 DNA reads TGTGCCACCGCGGGGACTCCCAACGAACGGGAGACGCAGTATTTT. Residues: CATAGTPNERETQYF.